A few counts support the clone carrying this T cell receptor beta chain. Its matching antigen is unknown. Alopecia areata patients had lesional scalp punch biopsies and peripheral blood taken from them. CD4+ and CD8+ T cells were sorted from PBMCs. This sample was taken from a study of CD8+ T cells in alopecia areata. About the study: Treatment of the treated patients consisted of oral tofacitinib, 5 to 10 mg twice daily.

It was cDNA, reverse transcribed from extracted RNA, that served as the sequencing template. TCRdb keeps only in-frame clones here, not all; method: immunoSEQ multiplex PCR. The sample lists approximately 180,000 clones, almost 65% seen once, with under 2% in the top ten. The germline V and J ends were trimmed by 0 bases and 4 bases, with 13 bases remaining between them. CDR1 and CDR2 from the germline V gene are SGHRS and YFSETQ. The CDR3 is 15 residues long. Study results and limitations: It was lesional scalp, especially alopecia totalis/universalis, that showed higher clonality than normal scalp.

The chain combines TRBV5-1 with TRBJ2-5, with D unclear. This TCR derives from a human donor with alopecia areata. Source: CD4+ T cells sorted from blood, taken at week 0. The DNA of the CDR3 is TGCGCCAGCAGCTTGGATCGGACGCCTACAGAGACCCAGTACTTC. As protein: CASSLDRTPTETQYF.